This T cell receptor (beta chain) was obtained from a study of T cell changes during pregnancy in multiple sclerosis. CDR3 length equals 19 residues. This clone was seen only once. Only in-frame clones appear in the TCRdb table, and some are missing; sequencing was by immunoSEQ multiplex PCR. This table holds more than 95,000 clones, roughly 92% found once. The genes are TRBV21-1 and TRBJ1-2. TRBV21-1 is noted as a pseudogene. The specimen was peripheral blood, collected after pregnancy. The TCR originated in a female donor with multiple sclerosis, enrolled in a pregnancy study. Here the CDR3 DNA reads TGTGCCAGCAGCAAAGCATCAGACGGGGTGCTTAAGTTGGGGTATGGCTACACCTTC. Translating it yields CASSKASDGVLKLGYGYTF.